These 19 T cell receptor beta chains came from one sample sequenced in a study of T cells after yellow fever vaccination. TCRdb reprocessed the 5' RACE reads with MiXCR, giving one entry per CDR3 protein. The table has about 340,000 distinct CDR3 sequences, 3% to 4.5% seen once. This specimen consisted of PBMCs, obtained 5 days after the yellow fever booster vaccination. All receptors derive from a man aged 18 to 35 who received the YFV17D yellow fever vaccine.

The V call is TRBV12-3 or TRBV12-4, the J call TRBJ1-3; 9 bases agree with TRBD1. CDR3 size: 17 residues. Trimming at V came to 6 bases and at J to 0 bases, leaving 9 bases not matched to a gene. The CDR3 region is CASSLGQGSFSGNTIYF. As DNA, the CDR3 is TGTGCCAGCAGCCTGGGACAGGGCTCATTCTCTGGAAACACCATATATTTT.

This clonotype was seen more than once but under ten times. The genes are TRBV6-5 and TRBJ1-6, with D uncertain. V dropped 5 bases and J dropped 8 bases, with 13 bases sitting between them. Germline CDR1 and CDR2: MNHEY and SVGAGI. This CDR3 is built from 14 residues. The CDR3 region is CASSTRARYSPLHF. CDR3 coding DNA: TGTGCCAGCAGTACCCGGGCCCGTTATTCACCCCTCCACTTT.

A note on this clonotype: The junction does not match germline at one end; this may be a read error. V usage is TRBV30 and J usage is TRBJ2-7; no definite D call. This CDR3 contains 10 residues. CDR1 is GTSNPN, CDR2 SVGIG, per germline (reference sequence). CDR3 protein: CAWGSFEQYF. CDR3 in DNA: TGTGCCTGGGGGTCCTTCGAGCAGTACTTC.

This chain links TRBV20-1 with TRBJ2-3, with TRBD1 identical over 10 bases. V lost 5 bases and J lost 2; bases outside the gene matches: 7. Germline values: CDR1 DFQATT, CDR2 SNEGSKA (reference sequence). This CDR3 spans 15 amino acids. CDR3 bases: TGCAGTGCTCATGGACAGGGGGGACCCACAGATACGCAGTATTTT. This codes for CSAHGQGGPTDTQYF.

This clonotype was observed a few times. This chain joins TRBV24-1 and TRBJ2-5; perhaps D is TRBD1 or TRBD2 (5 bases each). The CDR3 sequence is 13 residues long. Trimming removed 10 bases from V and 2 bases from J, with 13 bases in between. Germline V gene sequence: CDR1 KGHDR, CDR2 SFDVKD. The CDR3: CATGVGKQETQYF. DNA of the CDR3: TGTGCCACGGGGGTTGGGAAGCAAGAGACCCAGTACTTC.

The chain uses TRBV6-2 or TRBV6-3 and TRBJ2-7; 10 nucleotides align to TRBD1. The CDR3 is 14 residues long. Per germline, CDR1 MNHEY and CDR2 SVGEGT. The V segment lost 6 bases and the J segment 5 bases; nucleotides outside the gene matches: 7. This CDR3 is CASSRRTGGNEQYV. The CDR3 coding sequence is TGTGCCAGCAGCCGACGGACAGGGGGAAACGAGCAGTACGTC.

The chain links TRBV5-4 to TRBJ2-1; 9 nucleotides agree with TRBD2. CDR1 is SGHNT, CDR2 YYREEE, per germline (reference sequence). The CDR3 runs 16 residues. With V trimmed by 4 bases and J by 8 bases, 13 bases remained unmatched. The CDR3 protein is CASSAFGAGGPHEQFF. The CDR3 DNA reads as TGTGCCAGCAGCGCGTTTGGCGCGGGGGGGCCGCATGAGCAGTTCTTC.

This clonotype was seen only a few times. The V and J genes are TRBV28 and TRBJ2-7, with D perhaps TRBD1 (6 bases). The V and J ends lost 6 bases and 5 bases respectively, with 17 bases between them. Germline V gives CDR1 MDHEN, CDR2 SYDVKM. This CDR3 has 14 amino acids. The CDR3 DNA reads TGTGCCAGCAGCCCCGGGACACCGTCACACGAGCAGTACGTC. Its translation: CASSPGTPSHEQYV.

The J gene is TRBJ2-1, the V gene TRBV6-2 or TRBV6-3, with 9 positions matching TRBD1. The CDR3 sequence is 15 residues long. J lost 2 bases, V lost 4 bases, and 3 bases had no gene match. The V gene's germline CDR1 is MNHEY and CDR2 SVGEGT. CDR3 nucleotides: TGTGCCAGCAGTTCCGGGACAGGGACCTACAATGAGCAGTTCTTC. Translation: CASSSGTGTYNEQFF.

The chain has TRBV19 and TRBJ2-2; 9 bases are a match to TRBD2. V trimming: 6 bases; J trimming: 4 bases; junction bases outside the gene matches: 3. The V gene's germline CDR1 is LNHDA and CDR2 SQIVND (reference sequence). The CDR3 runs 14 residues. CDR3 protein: CASRAGGSTGELFF. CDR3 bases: TGTGCCAGTAGAGCGGGGGGTTCCACCGGGGAGCTGTTTTTT.

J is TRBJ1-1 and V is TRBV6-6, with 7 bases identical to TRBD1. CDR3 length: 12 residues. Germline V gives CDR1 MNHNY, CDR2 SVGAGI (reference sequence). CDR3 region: CVIKTGTAEAFF. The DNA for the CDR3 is TGTGTAATCAAGACAGGGACGGCTGAAGCTTTCTTT.

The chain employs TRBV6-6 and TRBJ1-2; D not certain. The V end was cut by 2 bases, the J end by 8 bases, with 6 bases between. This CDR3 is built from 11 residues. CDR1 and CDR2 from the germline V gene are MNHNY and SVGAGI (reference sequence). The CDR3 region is CASSYPGGYTF. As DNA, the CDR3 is TGTGCCAGCAGTTACCCTGGGGGCTACACCTTC.

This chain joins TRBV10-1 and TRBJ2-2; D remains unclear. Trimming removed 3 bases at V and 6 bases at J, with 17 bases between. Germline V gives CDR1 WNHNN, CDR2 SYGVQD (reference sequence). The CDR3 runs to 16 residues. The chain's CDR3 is CASSDGMKVGSGELFF. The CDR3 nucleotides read TGCGCCAGCAGTGATGGGATGAAGGTCGGGTCCGGGGAGCTGTTTTTT.

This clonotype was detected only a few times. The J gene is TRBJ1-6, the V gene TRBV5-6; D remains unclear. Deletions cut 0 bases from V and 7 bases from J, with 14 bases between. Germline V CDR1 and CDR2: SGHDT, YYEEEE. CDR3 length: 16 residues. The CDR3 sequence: CASSLVFRIRNSPLHF. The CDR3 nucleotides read TGTGCCAGCAGCTTGGTGTTTCGTATTAGGAATTCACCCCTCCACTTT.

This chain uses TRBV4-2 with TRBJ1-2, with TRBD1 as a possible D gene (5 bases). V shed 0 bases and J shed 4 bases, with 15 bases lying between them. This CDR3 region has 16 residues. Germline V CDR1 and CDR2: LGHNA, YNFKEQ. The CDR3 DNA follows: TGTGCCAGCAGCCAAGAACGGGACCTGTGGTCCTATGGCTACACCTTC. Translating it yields CASSQERDLWSYGYTF.

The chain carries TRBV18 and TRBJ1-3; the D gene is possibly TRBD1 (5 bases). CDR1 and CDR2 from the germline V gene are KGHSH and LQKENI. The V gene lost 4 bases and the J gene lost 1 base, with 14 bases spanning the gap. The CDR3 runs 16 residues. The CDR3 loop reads CASSRSIGGSGNTIYF. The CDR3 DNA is TGTGCCAGCTCACGGTCGATCGGGGGTTCTGGAAACACCATATATTTT.

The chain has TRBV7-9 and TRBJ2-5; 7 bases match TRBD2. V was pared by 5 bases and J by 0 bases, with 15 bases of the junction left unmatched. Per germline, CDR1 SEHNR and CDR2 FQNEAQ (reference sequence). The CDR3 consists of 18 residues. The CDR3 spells CASSRSEGRGWYQETQYF. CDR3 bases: TGTGCCAGCAGCCGTAGCGAGGGGAGGGGATGGTACCAAGAGACCCAGTACTTC.

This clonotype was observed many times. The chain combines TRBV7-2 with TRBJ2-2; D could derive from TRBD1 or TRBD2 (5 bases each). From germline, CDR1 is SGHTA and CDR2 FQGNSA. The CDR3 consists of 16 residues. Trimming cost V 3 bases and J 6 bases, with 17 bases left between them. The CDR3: CASSFKGHGEAGELFF. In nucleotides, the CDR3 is TGTGCCAGCAGCTTCAAAGGACACGGGGAAGCCGGGGAGCTGTTTTTT.

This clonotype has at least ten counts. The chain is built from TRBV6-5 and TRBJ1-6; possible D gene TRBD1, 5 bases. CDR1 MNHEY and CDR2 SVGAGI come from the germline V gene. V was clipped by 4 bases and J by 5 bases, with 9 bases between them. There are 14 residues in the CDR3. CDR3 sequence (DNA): TGTGCCAGCAGTTGGGACCTCCATAATTCACCCCTCCACTTT. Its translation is CASSWDLHNSPLHF.